This T cell receptor (delta chain) was obtained from a study of γδ T cells in repeated Plasmodium falciparum infection. Study-wide results and caveats: Malian children's Vdelta2-negative repertoires appeared more expanded and less diverse than Australians'.

TCRdb fed the multiplex PCR reads into CATT to redo clone calling. Of over 55,000 delta-chain clones listed, 1.5% to 2% were seen once; the top ten hold 14% to 15%. A remark on this clone: Antigen specificity is unknown. TCRdb assigns this DNA the protein of a much larger clone, which departs from its translation at residue 14; this likely reflects a read error, and the protein shown comes from translating the DNA.

Gammadelta T cells were flow-sorted from PBMC into Vgamma9/Vdelta2+ and Vdelta2-negative populations for bulk analysis. The germline gives CDR1 TSWWSYY, CDR2 QGS. This CDR3 contains 16 residues. V gene assignment gives TRDV1, but the J gene was left uncalled; TRDD3 is taken as the D call from the table, unchecked against the DNA. The sequencing input was gamma-delta T cells from blood. The receptor's source is a pool of human donors (malaria-infected and uninfected, not separated). The DNA of the CDR3 is TGTGCTCTTGGGGACCCATACCCTGGGGGCCCAGTTGGACCCATCTTT. Amino acid sequence: CALGDPYPGGPVGPIF.